These T cell receptor beta chains were read from a single sample in a study of blood T cell repertoires in COVID-19. Clones were sequenced by immunoSEQ multiplex PCR, and TCRdb holds only the in-frame ones, with some missing. The sample includes some 120,000 clones, 86% seen only once; the top ten take about 5.4%. The sample was peripheral blood. Every receptor here comes from a human donor in a cohort sampled during active COVID-19. The CDR3 runs from the conserved cysteine through the conserved F or W. A D gene is named only where the DNA matches it firmly. Size is omitted from some rows. Given values are once, few, many or a class for expanded clones.

j_call d_call v_call clone_size cdr3_nt cdr3_aa
TRBJ2-2 TRBD1 TRBV13 NA TGTGCCAGCAGCGATTGGACAGGGGACACCGGGGAGCTGTTTTTT CASSDWTGDTGELFF
TRBJ2-7 NA TRBV28 NA TGTGCCAGCAGTTTCCAGGGGAGCTCCTACGAGCAGTACTTC CASSFQGSSYEQYF
TRBJ2-2 NA TRBV24-1 NA TGTGCCACCAGTCGACTCACCGGGGAGCTGTTTTTT CATSRLTGELFF
TRBJ2-5 TRBD1 TRBV7-9 once TGTGCCAGCAGCTCCCGAACTTACGACAGGGGCCTAGAGACCCAGTACTTC CASSSRTYDRGLETQYF
TRBJ2-5 TRBD2 TRBV6-5 NA TGTGCCAGCAGACTAGCGGGCCTCCAAGAGACCCAGTACTTC CASRLAGLQETQYF
TRBJ2-2 NA TRBV19 NA TGTGCCAGTAAGGTGGGGGGTATTGCCGGGGAGCTGTTTTTT CASKVGGIAGELFF
TRBJ2-4 TRBD2 TRBV6-4 NA TGTGCCAGCAGTGACCCGACTGAGCGGGAGTTGGGTGGGGAGATGTTAGCCAAAAACATTCAGTACTTC CASSDPTERELGGEMLAKNIQYF
TRBJ2-3 NA TRBV25-1 NA TGTGCCAGCAGTGATCCAGGGTCGGATACGCAGTATTTT CASSDPGSDTQYF
TRBJ2-3 TRBD1 TRBV2 NA TGTGCCAGCAGCTTTGGGTTACAGGGGTTAGATACGCAGTATTTT CASSFGLQGLDTQYF
TRBJ2-5 NA TRBV19 NA TGTGCCAGTAGCAGACTACCAAGGGTCCAAGAGACCCAGTACTTC CASSRLPRVQETQYF
TRBJ2-1 NA TRBV5-1 NA TGCGCCAGCAGCTTGGGGGGCCCTACAAGCTCCTACAATGAGCAGTTCTTC CASSLGGPTSSYNEQFF
TRBJ1-1 NA TRBV6-5 NA TGTGCCAGCAGCTCCAGGATTAAGCTCTCTGGGCGAGCTTTCTTT CASSSRIKLSGRAFF
TRBJ2-7 TRBD2 TRBV28 NA TGTGCCAGCAAAAGCGGGGGAAACTCCTACGAGCAGTACTTC CASKSGGNSYEQYF
TRBJ2-3 NA TRBV4-3 NA TGCGCCAGCAGCCAATCAAAGCCGGATACGCAGTATTTT CASSQSKPDTQYF
TRBJ2-1 TRBD2 TRBV6-2/TRBV6-3 once TGTGCCAGCAGCCCTGTGCGGGGGGCAGGCTACAATGAGCAGTTCTTC CASSPVRGAGYNEQFF
TRBJ2-3 NA TRBV30 NA TGTGCCTGGATGCAGATTAGCACAGATACGCAGTATTTT CAWMQISTDTQYF
TRBJ1-2 NA TRBV27 NA TGTGCCAGCAGCCCTACCTGGACAGTCTCATCCGGCTACACCTTC CASSPTWTVSSGYTF
TRBJ1-5 NA TRBV9 NA TGTGCCAGTGGGACTCAAGGGCAGCCCCAGCATTTT CASGTQGQPQHF
TRBJ1-6 TRBD1 TRBV13 NA TGTGCCAGCAGCTTAGGGGACAGGGGCAATTCACCCCTCCACTTT CASSLGDRGNSPLHF
TRBJ1-2 NA TRBV6-2/TRBV6-3 NA TGTGCCAGCAGTTTCTCCGGGAGGGAGGCTAATGGCTACACCTTC CASSFSGREANGYTF
TRBJ2-1 TRBD2 TRBV7-2 NA TGTGCCAGCAGCTTAGTTCCGGGCAGGTCCAGCGGGAGCGGAAATGAGCAGTTCTTC CASSLVPGRSSGSGNEQFF
TRBJ2-7 TRBD1 TRBV5-4 once TGTGCCAGCAGCTTGGCAAGGACAGGGGATCGCGAGCAGTACTTC CASSLARTGDREQYF
TRBJ2-7 TRBD1 TRBV27 NA TGTGCCAGCAGGACGGGACAGAGTACCTACGAGCAGTACTTC CASRTGQSTYEQYF
TRBJ2-7 TRBD1 TRBV28 NA TGTGCCAGCAGTTTGGGACAGGGGGCCCGCGAGCAGTACTTC CASSLGQGAREQYF
TRBJ2-1 NA TRBV18 NA TGTGCCAGCTCATCTGGCCTAGTAGGAGGGCAGTTCTTC CASSSGLVGGQFF
TRBJ2-7 TRBD2 TRBV4-1 NA TGCGCCAGCAGCCAAATCGCTAGCGGATACTCCTACGAGCAGTACTTC CASSQIASGYSYEQYF
TRBJ1-1 TRBD1 TRBV24-1 NA TGTGCCACCGGGGACAGTAGGGCTACTGAAGCTTTCTTT CATGDSRATEAFF
TRBJ2-1 TRBD2 TRBV18 NA TGTGCCAGCTCACAGGGACTAGCGGGAGGGGCGAATGAGCAGTTCTTC CASSQGLAGGANEQFF
TRBJ1-2 NA TRBV19 once TGTGCCAGTAGCCCAGGGCTGCACTATGGCTACACCTTC CASSPGLHYGYTF
TRBJ2-3 NA TRBV6-2/TRBV6-3 NA TGTGCCAGCAGTTACTATCCGGGAGCAGTCTCAGATACGCAGTATTTT CASSYYPGAVSDTQYF
TRBJ2-1 TRBD2 TRBV6-6 NA TGTGCCAGCAGTTATCGGCGGGAGGGCCCTCGGAATGAGCAGTTCTTC CASSYRREGPRNEQFF
TRBJ2-5 TRBD1 TRBV11-2 few TGTGCCAGCAGCCTAACGCAGGGGGAAGAGACCCAGTACTTC CASSLTQGEETQYF
TRBJ2-7 TRBD1 TRBV11-2 NA TGTGCCAGCAGCAGGGGACAGGGGGAGGACGAGCAGTACTTC CASSRGQGEDEQYF
TRBJ2-7 NA TRBV7-3 few TGTGCCAGCAGCTTAACAGGAGGGAGCGAGCAGTACTTC CASSLTGGSEQYF
TRBJ2-7 NA TRBV11-2 NA TGTGCCAGCAGCTCCATCTTACGACCAGCGCCTTATTCCTACGAGCAGTACTTC CASSSILRPAPYSYEQYF
TRBJ1-5 NA TRBV7-2 few TGTGCCAGCAGCCTTCTTGGGGGGATAAATCAGCCCCAGCATTTT CASSLLGGINQPQHF
TRBJ2-7 TRBD2 TRBV18 NA TGTGCCAGCTCACCATCAAGCGGGGGCTCCTACGAGCAGTACTTC CASSPSSGGSYEQYF
TRBJ2-2 NA TRBV5-1 NA TGCGCCAGCAGCTTGACAGGGGAGGTCCGGGAGCTGTTTTTT CASSLTGEVRELFF
TRBJ1-3 NA TRBV27 NA TGTGCCAGCAGTTTTACGGGGGGCAGTGGAAACACCATATATTTT CASSFTGGSGNTIYF
TRBJ2-7 NA TRBV21-1 once TGTGCCAGCAGCCTCTATTGGGGGGAGGTCTACGAGCAGTACTTC CASSLYWGEVYEQYF
TRBJ2-2 NA TRBV18 few TGTGCCAGCTCAGAATCACAGGGTTCGAACACCGGGGAGCTGTTTTTT CASSESQGSNTGELFF
TRBJ2-3 NA TRBV4-2 NA TGTGCCAGCAGCCAAGATGGCCAGCGAGCGGATACGCAGTATTTT CASSQDGQRADTQYF
TRBJ1-6 NA TRBV5-1 NA TGCGCCAGCAGCCTGACACATAGCTCCTATAATTCACCCCTCCACTTT CASSLTHSSYNSPLHF
TRBJ1-5 TRBD1 TRBV18 NA TGTGCCAGCTCACTAATGGACAGGGAATTCAATCAGCCCCAGCATTTT CASSLMDREFNQPQHF
TRBJ1-3 NA TRBV6-5 few TGTGCCAGCTCACGGGACAAAGGAAACACCATATATTTT CASSRDKGNTIYF